What follows are 10 T cell receptor beta chains derived from one specimen sequenced in a study of regulatory T cells in long-lasting Graves disease. Noted time point: newly diagnosed GD, antithyroid drugs for less than 3 months. The TCR library was made from RNA extracted from PBMCs. Assembly of TCR beta libraries relied on iRepertoire HTBI primers together with Arm-PCR of CDR3 regions. One entry per CDR3 protein, called by TCRdb with MiXCR from the multiplex PCR reads. The sample shows 550,000 to 600,000 distinct CDR3 sequences, about 16% of them seen only once. The same sample was also used in a study of T cells in Graves' hyperthyroidism and ophthalmopathy.

The sample consisted of peripheral blood mononuclear cells (PBMCs), taken at new diagnosis, from a patient treated with antithyroid drugs. Every receptor here comes from a man between 18 and 35 years old with Graves disease.

The chain employs TRBV12-5 and TRBJ2-2, with D unresolved. V was pared by 1 base and J by 5 bases, with 8 bases between. Germline CDR1 LGHNT, CDR2 FRNRAP. This CDR3 is 14 amino acids long. CDR3 loop: CASGLGGGTGELFF. CDR3 DNA: TGTGCTAGTGGTTTGGGGGGTGGGACCGGGGAGCTGTTTTTT.

This clonotype was observed a handful of times. This chain connects TRBV20-1 to TRBJ2-5; no definite D call. The end of the DNA fits TRBJ2-7 better, so the J call may be wrong. The length of the CDR3 is 14 residues. Germline V lookup: CDR1 DFQATT, CDR2 SNEGSKA (reference sequence). CDR3 in DNA: TGCAGTGCTAGAGGGACCCGTTTCCAATACGAGCAGTACTTC. Protein product: CSARGTRFQYEQYF.

The chain joins TRBV29-1 to TRBJ2-2; D not resolved. Deletions cut 0 bases from V and 6 bases from J, with 11 bases between. This CDR3 has 14 residues. In germline, CDR1 is SQVTM, CDR2 ANQGSEA. The CDR3 loop is CSVEDGERPGELFF. In DNA, the CDR3 is TGCAGCGTTGAAGATGGCGAACGCCCCGGGGAGCTGTTTTTT.

V is TRBV7-3 and J is TRBJ2-1; TRBD1 or TRBD2 may be the D gene (5 bases each). V lost 5 bases and J 3 bases, leaving 11 bases between the germline ends. The CDR3 has 14 amino acids. Germline lookup yields CDR1 SGHTA and CDR2 FQGTGA. The CDR3 here is CASSVGRDYNEQFF. The CDR3 DNA follows: TGTGCCAGCAGCGTGGGACGGGACTACAATGAGCAGTTCTTC.

The chain couples TRBV30 to TRBJ1-6; TRBD1 matches 12 bases. The V gene's germline CDR1 is GTSNPN and CDR2 SVGIG (reference sequence). J lost 8 bases, V lost 5 bases, and 7 bases had no gene match. This CDR3 spans 15 amino acids. The CDR3 region is CAWGTGGSYDSPLHF. DNA for the CDR3: TGTGCCTGGGGGACAGGGGGCAGTTACGATTCACCCCTCCACTTT.

This clonotype was observed a few times. The junction does not match germline at one end; this may be a read error. J is TRBJ2-1 and V is TRBV12-3 or TRBV12-4; 9 bases match TRBD1. The CDR3 covers 14 residues. CDR3 region: CAGSLTGGNNEQFF. The CDR3 bases are TGTGCCGGCAGTCTTACAGGGGGCAACAATGAGCAGTTCTTC.

This clonotype was seen at least ten times. This chain connects TRBV12-3 or TRBV12-4 to TRBJ2-5; D might be TRBD1 (6 bases). With 5 bases removed from V and 4 bases from J, the gap between germline ends came to 17 bases. The CDR3 runs 15 residues. CDR3 sequence: CASSTGRALGETQYF. In nucleotides, the CDR3 is TGTGCCAGCAGTACAGGGCGGGCATTGGGAGAGACCCAGTACTTC.

Many counts were recorded for this clonotype. The chain is built from TRBV30 and TRBJ2-3, with a weak D call TRBD2 (5 bases). Trimming left V 2 bases short and J 2 bases short, with 11 bases between. CDR1 is GTSNPN, CDR2 SVGIG, per germline (reference sequence). The CDR3 is 14 amino acids. CDR3 residues: CAWSPGINTDTQYF. CDR3 nucleotides: TGTGCCTGGAGTCCGGGGATCAACACAGATACGCAGTATTTT.

About this clonotype: This probably arose from a read error, given a far larger clone one base away. The chain combines TRBV5-8 with TRBJ2-1; D remains unclear. This CDR3 has 11 residues. Trimming took off 3 bases at V and 7 bases at J, with 5 bases between the two ends. Germline loops: CDR1 SGHTS, CDR2 YDEGEE. CDR3 sequence reads: CASSWSNEQFF. The CDR3 coding sequence is TGTGCCAGCAGCTGGAGTAATGAGCAGTTCTTC. The entire variable domain, with the rest obtained from reference TRBV5-8 and TRBJ2-1, is as follows: EAGVTQSPTHLIKTRGQQATLRCSPISGHTSVYWYQQALGLGLQFLLWYDEGEERNRGNFPPRFSGRQFPNYSSELNVNALELEDSALYLCASSWSNEQFFGPGTRLTVL.

This clonotype was seen at least ten times. The chain combines TRBV11-2 with TRBJ2-5, with a tentative D call TRBD2 (5 bases). The germline V gene encodes CDR1 SGHAT and CDR2 FQNNGV. The CDR3 is 15 amino acids. The germline V and J ends were trimmed by 8 bases and 5 bases, with 21 bases remaining between them. DNA for the CDR3: TGTGCCAGCGCCACGGGAATGAACAACCTTGAGACCCAGTACTTC. The encoded protein is CASATGMNNLETQYF. The full variable domain, rest sourced from reference TRBV11-2 and TRBJ2-5, is EAGVAQSPRYKIIEKRQSVAFWCNPISGHATLYWYQQILGQGPKLLIQFQNNGVVDDSQLPKDRFSAERLKGVDSTLKIQPAKLEDSAVYLCASATGMNNLETQYFGPGTRLLVL.